The 2 T cell receptor beta chains below all came from one sample that was sequenced in a study of blood T cell repertoires in COVID-19. The table came from immunoSEQ multiplex PCR; TCRdb's copy has only in-frame clones and leaves some out. In the table there are about 99,000 clones, 60% to 85% of which are singletons. The sample taken for sequencing was peripheral blood. All receptors come from a woman older than 75 with active or convalescent COVID-19.

J is TRBJ2-5 and V is TRBV7-2; 8 bases align to TRBD2. CDR1 SGHTA and CDR2 FQGNSA come from the germline V gene. This CDR3 comprises 14 residues. Trimming took 0 bases from V and 3 from J; bases not matched to a gene: 0. The CDR3 DNA reads TGTGCCAGCAGCTTAGCTAGCGGGAAAGAGACCCAGTACTTC. This codes for CASSLASGKETQYF.

The chain is built from TRBV2 and TRBJ2-5; 8 bases are a match to TRBD2. The CDR3 has 15 amino acids. Trimming took 5 bases from V and 10 from J; bases not matched to a gene: 15. Germline V CDR1 and CDR2: SNHLY, FYNNEI. The CDR3 DNA reads as TGTGCCAGCAGTTTTGGGGGACGGGGAGCGGGGGACCAGTACTTC. It encodes CASSFGGRGAGDQYF.